Shown below are 14 T cell receptor beta chains from a single sample sequenced in a study of blood T cell repertoires in COVID-19. Profiling relied on immunoSEQ multiplex PCR, and the TCRdb table lists in-frame clones only, not all of them. The sample comprises around 150,000 clones, about 86% of which are singletons, and about 0.98% rests with the top ten. Sequencing used peripheral blood. The source is a young man with acute or convalescent COVID-19.

The rearrangement joins TRBV18 to TRBJ1-3; D is ambiguous. V was clipped by 2 bases and J by 0 bases, with 14 bases between them. Looked up from germline, CDR1 is KGHSH and CDR2 is LQKENI. The CDR3 sequence is 17 residues long. In nucleotides, the CDR3 is TGTGCCAGCTCACCAGGCGGGCAGGCTTTCTCTGGAAACACCATATATTTT. Amino acids: CASSPGGQAFSGNTIYF.

The chain combines TRBV6-5 with TRBJ1-2, with 7 bases aligning to TRBD1. With 8 bases clipped from V and 8 bases from J, the junction kept 8 bases outside the gene matches. The CDR3 has 12 amino acids. Germline CDR1 reads MNHEY; CDR2 reads SVGAGI. The DNA for the CDR3 is TGTGCCAGCCGTCACAGGGGTATCGGCTACACCTTC. Translating gives CASRHRGIGYTF.

This chain joins TRBV9 and TRBJ1-4, with a possible D match to TRBD1 (5 bases). There are 18 residues in the CDR3. Germline V lookup: CDR1 SGDLS, CDR2 YYNGEE. Trimming took off 4 bases at V and 0 bases at J, with 19 bases between the two ends. CDR3 DNA: TGTGCCAGCAGCCCAGAGGGACTGAGTATCACAACTAATGAAAAACTGTTTTTT. Protein sequence: CASSPEGLSITTNEKLFF.

The CDR3 DNA follows: TGTGCCAGCAGCCAACAATGGCAGGTTCGGAATGAGCAGTTCTTC. Translation gives CASSQQWQVRNEQFF. The chain recombines TRBV3-1 (or the pseudogene TRBV3-2) with TRBJ2-1; the D is unclear. This CDR3 spans 15 amino acids. Germline lookup yields CDR1 LGHDT and CDR2 YNNKEL (reference sequence). V dropped 2 bases and J dropped 7 bases, with 15 bases sitting between them.

The chain joins TRBV9 to TRBJ1-2; 8 bases are a match to TRBD1. The CDR3 spans 15 residues. V shed 3 bases and J 7 bases; nucleotides not matched to a gene: 11. CDR1 and CDR2 from the germline V gene are SGDLS and YYNGEE. The CDR3 coding sequence is TGTGCCAGCAGCGCCGGAACGGACAGGGTGGGTGGCTACACCTTC. Protein: CASSAGTDRVGGYTF.

The V gene is TRBV18, the J gene TRBJ1-5; TRBD1 matches at 10 bases. The germline gives CDR1 KGHSH, CDR2 LQKENI. This CDR3 is built from 17 residues. Trimming at V came to 3 bases and at J to 1 base, leaving 6 bases not matched to a gene. The CDR3 DNA sequence: TGTGCCAGCTCACCCGCGGACAGGGGGTTGAGCAATCAGCCCCAGCATTTT. Amino acids: CASSPADRGLSNQPQHF.

The chain joins TRBV9 to TRBJ1-1, with D possibly being TRBD1 (5 bases). Trimming pared 0 bases from V and 8 bases from J, leaving 11 bases between. CDR3 length equals 13 residues. Germline values: CDR1 SGDLS, CDR2 YYNGEE. CDR3 loop: CASSVAFGGEAFF. The CDR3 coding sequence is TGTGCCAGCAGCGTAGCTTTCGGGGGAGAAGCTTTCTTT.

The chain uses TRBV12-3 or TRBV12-4 and TRBJ1-1; TRBD1 agrees at 7 bases. Trimming cost V 3 bases and J 9 bases; bases outside gene matches: 4. There are 12 residues in the CDR3. CDR3 coding DNA: TGTGCCAGCAGTTTCGACAGGGTGAAAGCTTTCTTT. This translates into CASSFDRVKAFF.

The V gene is TRBV12-5, the J gene TRBJ2-3; 10 bases fit TRBD2. Looked up from germline, CDR1 is LGHNT and CDR2 is FRNRAP. The CDR3 has 16 amino acids. The J segment lost 4 bases and the V segment lost 2 bases, leaving 6 bases of the junction unmatched. The CDR3 DNA reads TGTGCTAGTGGTTTGATGAGCGGGGGGGCCCCAGATACGCAGTATTTT. Translating it yields CASGLMSGGAPDTQYF.

This chain joins TRBV30 and TRBJ1-4; no reliable D call. This CDR3 region has 13 residues. The V gene lost 8 bases and the J gene lost 0 bases, with 10 bases spanning the gap. The V gene's germline CDR1 is GTSNPN and CDR2 SVGIG (reference sequence). The CDR3 coding sequence is TGTGCCGTAGAGGGTGCAACTAATGAAAAACTGTTTTTT. Protein sequence: CAVEGATNEKLFF.

The chain is built from TRBV4-1 and TRBJ1-4, with TRBD1 matching 8 bases. Germline CDR1 is MGHRA and CDR2 is YSYEKL. This CDR3 has 15 amino acids. V was pared by 4 bases and J by 4 bases, with 5 bases of the junction left unmatched. CDR3 sequence reads: CASSPGGRDNEKLFF. The DNA of the CDR3 is TGCGCCAGCAGCCCAGGGGGCAGGGATAATGAAAAACTGTTTTTT.

This chain connects TRBV7-9 to TRBJ1-3; TRBD1 might be the D (6 bases). CDR3 size: 18 residues. Per germline, CDR1 SEHNR and CDR2 FQNEAQ (reference sequence). Trimming cost V 0 bases and J 3 bases, with 18 bases left between them. CDR3 DNA: TGTGCCAGCAGCTTAGCTGGTGGGACACTTCCAGATGGAAACACCATATATTTT. It encodes CASSLAGGTLPDGNTIYF.

The V call is TRBV2, the J call TRBJ2-7, with D perhaps TRBD2 (5 bases). Germline CDR1 is SNHLY and CDR2 is FYNNEI. CDR3 size: 16 residues. Trimming took 6 bases from V and 6 from J, leaving 24 bases between them. Written as DNA, the CDR3 is TGTGCCAGCAGCTTCCCCCGGGGTAAAACCACCAGCGAGCAGTACTTC. Its translation is CASSFPRGKTTSEQYF.

The chain links TRBV6-4 to TRBJ2-5; the match to TRBD2 covers 8 bases. The CDR3 length is 14 residues. Germline V gives CDR1 MRHNA, CDR2 SNTAGT. The J segment lost 5 bases and the V segment lost 9 bases, leaving 11 bases of the junction unmatched. The chain's CDR3 is CARGASGGFETQYF. CDR3 sequence (DNA): TGTGCCAGAGGGGCAAGCGGGGGATTTGAGACCCAGTACTTC.